These T cell receptor beta chains were read from a single sample in a study of blood T cell repertoires in COVID-19. Some clones are missing from TCRdb's copy, which holds only in-frame ones; the method was immunoSEQ multiplex PCR. The table includes fewer than 350,000 clones, roughly 86% detected once. What was sequenced was peripheral blood. The receptors were sampled from a man in his forties with active or convalescent COVID-19. Each CDR3 is given with its conserved first and last residue. The order of the fields is D gene, J gene, V gene, clone size, CDR3 DNA, CDR3 protein. A D gene is named only where the DNA matches it firmly. Clone size appears in some rows only: once, few, many, or a class for an expanded clone.

>.|TRBJ1-2|TRBV28|.
TGTGCCAGCAGTTTACTCAGGGCTTTATTCTATGGCTACACCTTC
CASSLLRALFYGYTF
>TRBD1|TRBJ2-5|TRBV27|.
TGTGCCAGCAGTTTATGGGCGACAGGGGCGACGGAGACCCAGTACTTC
CASSLWATGATETQYF
>TRBD1|TRBJ2-2|TRBV14|.
TGTGCCAGCAGCCATAACAGGGGGATCGGGGAGCTGTTTTTT
CASSHNRGIGELFF
>.|TRBJ1-1|TRBV3-1/TRBV3-2|.
TGTGCCAGCAGCCCATTGGGACTGATCAAGGGGACTGAAGCTTTCTTT
CASSPLGLIKGTEAFF
>TRBD1|TRBJ1-6|TRBV2|once
TGTGCCAGCAGTGACCCCCGGCAGGGGGGATCCTATAATTCACCCCTCCACTTT
CASSDPRQGGSYNSPLHF
>.|TRBJ2-2|TRBV14|.
TGTGCCAGCGCGCTCACCGGGGAGCTGTTTTTT
CASALTGELFF
>TRBD2|TRBJ2-1|TRBV5-6|.
TGTGCCAGCAGCGGGGGGGTCCCTAGCTCCTACAATGAGCAGTTCTTC
CASSGGVPSSYNEQFF
>.|TRBJ2-1|TRBV28|.
TGTGCCAGCAGTTTGCGTGAGAATGAGCAGTTCTTC
CASSLRENEQFF
>.|TRBJ2-7|TRBV12-5|.
TGTGCTAGTGGTTTGGTACCTCAGGAGGCCAGCCGGGCCCCTCTTCCCTACGAGCAGTACTTC
CASGLVPQEASRAPLPYEQYF
>TRBD2|TRBJ2-1|TRBV11-3|.
TGTGCCAGCGTTGGCGGCGGGAGCTCCTACAATGAGCAGTTCTTC
CASVGGGSSYNEQFF
>.|TRBJ2-7|TRBV4-1|.
TGCGCCAGCAGCCAAGAGGTCGGACAGGAGGGGTCTTACGAGCAGTACTTC
CASSQEVGQEGSYEQYF
>.|TRBJ1-1|TRBV6-5|few
TGTGCCAGCAGTTACTCGAGAGGGTTGGGCACTGAAGCTTTCTTT
CASSYSRGLGTEAFF
>.|TRBJ1-1|TRBV2|.
TGTGCCAGCAGCGTGAACACTGAAGCTTTCTTT
CASSVNTEAFF
>.|TRBJ2-5|TRBV7-9|.
TGTGCCAGCAGCTTAGTCGGGGGGCTTATCTCCCACCAAGAGACCCAGTACTTC
CASSLVGGLISHQETQYF
>.|TRBJ2-2|TRBV11-2|.
TGTGCCAGCAGCTTAGAAACCGGGACAAGGACCGGGGAGCTGTTTTTT
CASSLETGTRTGELFF
>TRBD1|TRBJ1-2|TRBV18|.
TGTGCCAGCTCACCACCTTCCCGGACAGGGTATGGCTACACCTTC
CASSPPSRTGYGYTF
>.|TRBJ2-2|TRBV5-1|.
TGCGCCAGCAGCTTGAACGGGGAGAACACCGGGAAGCTGTTTTTT
CASSLNGENTGKLFF
>.|TRBJ2-3|TRBV7-3|.
TGTGCCAGCAGCTCCGGGGTCAGCACAGATACGCAGTATTTT
CASSSGVSTDTQYF
>.|TRBJ1-4|TRBV3-1/TRBV3-2|.
TGTGCCAGCAGCCAAGTAGCTAATGAAAAACTGTTTTTT
CASSQVANEKLFF
>.|TRBJ1-2|TRBV12-3/TRBV12-4|.
TGTGCCAGCAGTACGAGGGAGGGCTATGGCTACACCTTC
CASSTREGYGYTF
>.|TRBJ2-1|TRBV30|.
TGTGCCTGGAGTGTACCCTCGGGACTGCCCGGTGAGCAGTTCTTC
CAWSVPSGLPGEQFF
>TRBD1|TRBJ1-4|TRBV4-1|.
TGCGCCAGCAGCCAAGATGGGACAGGGGTGGGTGAAAAACTGTTTTTT
CASSQDGTGVGEKLFF
>TRBD1|TRBJ1-6|TRBV28|.
TGTGCCAGCAGTTTTAGGCCGGCAGGGGGCATGGATTCACCCCTCCACTTT
CASSFRPAGGMDSPLHF
>TRBD1|TRBJ1-3|TRBV6-6|once
TGTGCCAGCAGCCAAGGACAGGGCGGAAACACCATATATTTT
CASSQGQGGNTIYF
>TRBD2|TRBJ2-1|TRBV18|.
TGTGCCAGCTCACCCAGGAGCGGGAGGGCCCTGGATGAGCAGTTCTTC
CASSPRSGRALDEQFF
>TRBD2|TRBJ2-1|TRBV29-1|.
TGCAGCGTTGCTGGGGGGGAGGGGAGGAGGAGGTCCTACAATGAGCAGTTCTTC
CSVAGGEGRRRSYNEQFF
>TRBD1|TRBJ1-1|TRBV10-3|.
TGTGCCATCAGTGAGCCTATGACAGGGTTGGACACTGAAGCTTTCTTT
CAISEPMTGLDTEAFF
>TRBD2|TRBJ2-3|TRBV4-2|.
TGTGCCAGCAGCCAAGATCGCGGGGGGGCGGATACGCAGTATTTT
CASSQDRGGADTQYF
>TRBD2|TRBJ2-1|TRBV7-9|.
TGTGCCAGCAGCTTTGGGCGGGGGAGGAAAGAGCAGTTCTTC
CASSFGRGRKEQFF
>TRBD2|TRBJ2-7|TRBV4-1|.
TGCGCCACCTCCCCGTCTAGCGGGGGCGAGCAGTACTTC
CATSPSSGGEQYF
>TRBD1|TRBJ1-1|TRBV7-6|once
TGTGCCAGCAGCTCACAAACAGGGGGCATGAACACTGAAGCTTTCTTT
CASSSQTGGMNTEAFF
>.|TRBJ2-1|TRBV2|.
TGTGCCAGCAGTGGAGGGAATAGTATCCTCAATGAGCAGTTCTTC
CASSGGNSILNEQFF
>TRBD1|TRBJ1-4|TRBV5-1|.
TGCGCCAGCAGCTTGAGCCGGGACAGGGGAGAAAAACTGTTTTTT
CASSLSRDRGEKLFF
>.|TRBJ1-1|TRBV5-1|.
TGCGCCAGCAGCTCTACAGGGTCATGGGACACTGAAGCTTTCTTT
CASSSTGSWDTEAFF
>TRBD1|TRBJ1-2|TRBV27|.
TGTGCCAGCAGTTTATGGCCAGGGGGCTATGGCTACACCTTC
CASSLWPGGYGYTF
>TRBD1|TRBJ2-1|TRBV4-1|.
TGCGCCAGCAGCCATTCACAGGGGGCGAACTACAATGAGCAGTTCTTC
CASSHSQGANYNEQFF
>.|TRBJ2-1|TRBV3-1/TRBV3-2|once
TGTGCCAGCAGCCCACAGGGAGATGAGCAGTTCTTC
CASSPQGDEQFF
>TRBD1|TRBJ1-2|TRBV30|.
TGTGCCTGGAGCGAACAGGGGGCGACTGGCTACACCTTC
CAWSEQGATGYTF
>.|TRBJ1-2|TRBV7-2|.
TGTGCCAGCAGCTCCCGAGTCCTGGGCGGCTACACCTTC
CASSSRVLGGYTF
>.|TRBJ2-5|TRBV6-5|.
TGTGCCAGCGGGGCTTTCGAAGAGACCCAGTACTTC
CASGAFEETQYF
>.|TRBJ2-7|TRBV4-1|few
TGCGCCAGCAGCCTCCAACAGGCATACGAGCAGTACTTC
CASSLQQAYEQYF
>TRBD2|TRBJ2-5|TRBV5-1|.
TGCGCCAGCAGCTCGACTAGCGGGATGGAGACCCAGTACTTC
CASSSTSGMETQYF
>.|TRBJ1-1|TRBV6-5|.
TGTGCCAGCAGTTATGGGAGGGTGAACACTGAAGCTTTCTTT
CASSYGRVNTEAFF
>.|TRBJ1-1|TRBV7-9|.
TGTGCCAGCAGCTTAGCGGCGAACACTGAAGCTTTCTTT
CASSLAANTEAFF
>.|TRBJ2-7|TRBV3-1/TRBV3-2|once
TGTGCCAGCAGCCGCCTCGAGGACAGTCCATCATACTTC
CASSRLEDSPSYF
>.|TRBJ1-4|TRBV25-1|.
TGTGCCAGCAGTAAAAACAGTAATGAAAAACTGTTTTTT
CASSKNSNEKLFF
>.|TRBJ1-5|TRBV19|once
TGTGCCAGTAGTATACAGGGGTCCTACCAGCCCCAGCATTTT
CASSIQGSYQPQHF
>.|TRBJ2-7|TRBV4-1|.
TGCGCCAGCAGCCAAGAAAGAATCGGCGAGCAGTACTTC
CASSQERIGEQYF
>TRBD1|TRBJ1-4|TRBV19|once
TGTGCCAGCCAAAGACAGGGAGTGGTTGAAAAACTGTTTTTT
CASQRQGVVEKLFF
>.|TRBJ2-2|TRBV9|.
TGTGCCAGCAGCCATCCCAGTTGGGGGCATAACACCGGGGAGCTGTTTTTT
CASSHPSWGHNTGELFF
>.|TRBJ2-1|TRBV6-5|few
TGTGCCAGCACCCTTCTATTCGGTAACAATGAGCAGTTCTTC
CASTLLFGNNEQFF
>.|TRBJ1-1|TRBV6-5|.
TGTGCCACCCTGACAGCGAACACTGAAGCTTTCTTT
CATLTANTEAFF